The clone carrying this T cell receptor beta chain was seen once. In the original processing: By means of reference gene primer amplification, nucleated cell counts were estimated. Clones were read by immunoSEQ multiplex PCR, and TCRdb kept only the in-frame ones, dropping some. V and J calls and clone size are copied from that table; D and trimming were computed from the DNA. The sample lists about 200,000 clones; roughly 94% were seen once. This sample is drawn from a study of blood T cell repertoires in COVID-19. Study background: Sites across the United States, Italy and Spain contributed samples from acute and convalescent COVID-19. In each case, the material was cDNA or gDNA derived from T cells, B-cell-depleted T cells, or PBMCs.

The CDR3 is 17 amino acids. CDR1 and CDR2 (germline): SGHTA, FQGTGA. V lost 2 bases and J lost 0, with 14 bases in between. In Seattle, patients joined the study during active infection and were tracked longitudinally. The chain combines TRBV7-3 with TRBJ1-5, with D perhaps matching TRBD1 (5 bases). Sequenced material: peripheral blood. This sequence originates from a young man with COVID-19, enrolled during active disease. CDR3 residues: CASSLLRDRLSNQPQHF. The CDR3 region has the DNA TGTGCCAGCAGCTTACTTCGAGACAGACTTAGCAATCAGCCCCAGCATTTT.